This note documents a single T cell receptor beta chain sequence. The sample originates from a study of T cells after somatic rescue of genetic block. This CDR3 comprises 15 residues. The V gene lost 0 bases and the J gene lost 5 bases, with 13 bases spanning the gap. In germline, CDR1 is MNHEY, CDR2 SVGAGI. Only in-frame clones appear in the TCRdb table, and some are missing; sequencing was by immunoSEQ multiplex PCR. In the table there are 110,000 or so clones, around nine tenths of which are singletons. The sequenced sample consisted of peripheral blood mononuclear cells (PBMCs). The clonotype originates from a woman between 18 and 29 years old. V and J are TRBV6-5 and TRBJ1-2, with D possibly TRBD1 on 5 matching bases. The CDR3 DNA reads TGTGCCAGCAGTTACTCGACGGGGCTAACATATGGCTACACCTTC. Its protein is CASSYSTGLTYGYTF.